These 18 T cell receptor beta chains share one sample of origin, sequenced in a study of blood T cells in healthy people across ages. With a J-beta primer mix and a sample-barcoded 5' primer, a second PCR ran about 7 to 12 cycles. TCRdb analysed the 5' RACE reads with MiXCR anew, one entry per CDR3 protein. The sample consists of 2 million or so distinct CDR3 sequences, about 49% of them appearing once. Sequencing was carried out using blood. The receptors stem from a woman between 40 and 50 years old in good health.

V and J are TRBV3-1 and TRBJ1-5; D might be TRBD1 (6 bases). Trimming took off 3 bases at V and 3 bases at J, with 12 bases between the two ends. The CDR3 spans 15 residues. CDR1 and CDR2 from the germline V gene are LGHDT and YNNKEL (reference sequence). In DNA form, the CDR3 reads TGTGCCAGCAGCCACTCGGGGGGCCTCAATCAGCCCCAGCATTTT. Residues: CASSHSGGLNQPQHF.

The chain links TRBV6-2 or TRBV6-3 to TRBJ2-5; TRBD2 agrees at 8 bases. The germline CDR1 and CDR2 sequences are MNHEY and SVGEGT. V shed 2 bases and J 11 bases; nucleotides not matched to a gene: 10. The length of the CDR3 is 14 residues. The CDR3 is CASSYGRLAREQYF. DNA for the CDR3: TGTGCCAGCAGTTACGGCAGACTAGCGAGAGAGCAGTACTTC.

This sequence joins TRBV20-1 and TRBJ1-1, with 9 bases fitting TRBD1. This CDR3 has 12 amino acids. V shed 6 bases and J 7 bases; nucleotides not matched to a gene: 6. Germline V gene lookup returns CDR1 DFQATT and CDR2 SNEGSKA (reference sequence). In nucleotides, the CDR3 is TGCAGTGCAACAGACAGGGGGTATGAAGCTTTCTTT. Translated, it gives CSATDRGYEAFF.

The CDR3 is CASSLSTGIYGYTF. CDR3 sequence (DNA): TGCGCCAGCAGCTTGAGCACGGGGATATATGGCTACACCTTC. The chain employs TRBV5-1 and TRBJ1-2, with D unresolved. Germline CDR1 reads SGHRS; CDR2 reads YFSETQ. There are 14 residues in the CDR3. V lost 1 base to trimming and J lost 5 bases, with 12 bases between them.

V and J are TRBV24-1 and TRBJ2-5; 10 nucleotides agree with TRBD2. This CDR3 region has 16 residues. Germline CDR1 reads KGHDR; CDR2 reads SFDVKD. The V gene end was trimmed by 2 bases and the J gene end by 1 base; junction bases not matched to a gene: 3. The CDR3 sequence: CATSDWASGGQETQYF. CDR3 in DNA: TGTGCCACCAGTGATTGGGCTAGCGGGGGCCAAGAGACCCAGTACTTC.

The rearrangement joins TRBV7-3 to TRBJ2-3; TRBD2 aligns across 13 bases. This CDR3 region has 17 residues. V dropped 3 bases and J dropped 0; count of bases not matched to a gene: 3. In germline, CDR1 is SGHTA, CDR2 FQGTGA. The CDR3 loop reads CASSFGTSGTSTDTQYF. The CDR3, as DNA: TGTGCCAGCAGCTTTGGGACTAGCGGGACCAGCACAGATACGCAGTATTTT.

The rearrangement uses TRBV12-3 or TRBV12-4 and TRBJ2-4; D remains ambiguous. The CDR3 runs 15 residues. The V end lost 3 bases, the J end lost 0 bases, and 9 bases lay between the germline ends. The CDR3 here is CASSFWRLAKNIQYF. The CDR3 coding sequence is TGTGCCAGCAGTTTCTGGCGGCTAGCCAAAAACATTCAGTACTTC.

This chain joins TRBV11-2 and TRBJ2-4; D is possibly TRBD1 (5 bases). The closer fit of TRBJ2-7 to the DNA end suggests the J call may be wrong. The CDR3 length is 15 residues. From germline, CDR1 is SGHAT and CDR2 FQNNGV. The CDR3 loop reads CASSTRQRPSYEQYF. Here the CDR3 DNA reads TGTGCCAGCAGCACCCGACAGCGTCCGTCCTACGAGCAGTACTTC.

The chain employs TRBV20-1 and TRBJ2-7, with TRBD1 matching 8 bases. With 6 bases clipped from V and 2 bases from J, the junction kept 6 bases outside the gene matches. Germline CDR1 DFQATT, CDR2 SNEGSKA (reference sequence). This CDR3 has 13 residues. As DNA, the CDR3 is TGCAGTGCGGGGCCGGGACAGGCCTACGAGCAGTACTTC. As protein: CSAGPGQAYEQYF.

This clonotype has only a few counts. This chain links TRBV3-1 with TRBJ2-7; D is possibly TRBD1 (6 bases). This CDR3 spans 15 amino acids. The V gene's germline CDR1 is LGHDT and CDR2 YNNKEL (reference sequence). V shed 0 bases and J shed 6 bases, with 15 bases lying between them. The chain's CDR3 is CASSQDPRGSSEQYF. CDR3 sequence (DNA): TGTGCCAGCAGCCAAGATCCCAGGGGCAGCTCCGAGCAGTACTTC.

The chain has TRBV28 and TRBJ2-1; either TRBD1 or TRBD2 may fit D (5 bases each). Deletions cut 2 bases from V and 0 bases from J, with 14 bases between. The CDR3 has 17 amino acids. CDR1 MDHEN and CDR2 SYDVKM come from the germline V gene. The CDR3 sequence: CASSLALGPSSYNEQFF. CDR3 coding DNA: TGTGCCAGCAGTTTAGCGTTGGGACCGAGCTCCTACAATGAGCAGTTCTTC.

The rearrangement joins TRBV7-2 to TRBJ2-3, with TRBD2 identical over 9 bases. CDR3 size: 15 residues. Germline V CDR1 and CDR2: SGHTA, FQGNSA. V trimming: 1 base; J trimming: 4 bases; junction bases outside the gene matches: 3. This CDR3 reads CASSLGGTSPDTQYF. The CDR3 coding sequence is TGTGCCAGCAGCTTAGGGGGGACTAGCCCAGATACGCAGTATTTT.

Note on this clonotype: Mismatch with germline at one junction end may stem from a read error. The V call is TRBV12-5, the J call TRBJ2-3; D possibly corresponds to TRBD1 (6 bases). The CDR3 has 14 amino acids. The germline CDR1 and CDR2 sequences are LGHNT and FRNRAP. The CDR3 is CASGGVQGSDAQYF. The CDR3 DNA reads as TGTGCTAGTGGGGGGGTACAGGGATCAGATGCGCAGTATTTT.

There are a few counts of this clonotype. This rearrangement joins TRBV2 to TRBJ2-1; 15 bases map to TRBD2. Trimming took 6 bases from V and 10 from J; bases not matched to a gene: 10. Germline V lookup: CDR1 SNHLY, CDR2 FYNNEI. CDR3 length: 16 amino acids. The CDR3 sequence is CASREGLAGGEIEQFF. The CDR3 region has the DNA TGTGCCAGCAGGGAGGGACTAGCGGGGGGAGAGATCGAGCAGTTCTTC.

This clonotype was counted only a few times. V and J are TRBV6-5 and TRBJ2-7; 7 bases are a match to TRBD1. The CDR3 is made up of 14 amino acids. The germline V gene has CDR1 MNHEY and CDR2 SVGAGI. The trim removed 6 bases at V and 6 bases at J, leaving 11 bases unmatched. The CDR3 region is CASSEQGSPLEQYF. CDR3 nucleotide sequence: TGTGCCAGCAGCGAACAGGGGTCCCCCCTCGAGCAGTACTTC.

This chain joins TRBV6-2 or TRBV6-3 and TRBJ1-2, with a weak D call TRBD1 (6 bases). V shed 0 bases and J shed 4 bases, with 12 bases lying between them. Germline V gene sequence: CDR1 MNHEY, CDR2 SVGEGT. The CDR3 loop spans 15 amino acids. CDR3 loop: CASSYSEQGFYGYTF. CDR3 in DNA: TGTGCCAGCAGTTACTCGGAACAGGGTTTCTATGGCTACACCTTC.

The chain employs TRBV7-2 and TRBJ2-5; D unclear. The CDR3 contains 17 residues. Germline-derived CDR1 and CDR2 are SGHTA and FQGNSA. Trimming left V 1 base short and J 3 bases short, with 18 bases between. CDR3 in DNA: TGTGCCAGCAGCTTAGATCGACCAAAGAGGCTTAAAGAGACCCAGTACTTC. This codes for CASSLDRPKRLKETQYF.

The genes are TRBV7-2 and TRBJ2-3, with D possibly called TRBD1 or TRBD2 (6 bases each). Germline CDR1 SGHTA, CDR2 FQGNSA. The V and J ends lost 3 bases and 1 base respectively, with 11 bases between them. The CDR3 covers 15 residues. As DNA, the CDR3 is TGTGCCAGCAGCTTTTGGGGGGCCCGCACAGATACGCAGTATTTT. This codes for CASSFWGARTDTQYF.